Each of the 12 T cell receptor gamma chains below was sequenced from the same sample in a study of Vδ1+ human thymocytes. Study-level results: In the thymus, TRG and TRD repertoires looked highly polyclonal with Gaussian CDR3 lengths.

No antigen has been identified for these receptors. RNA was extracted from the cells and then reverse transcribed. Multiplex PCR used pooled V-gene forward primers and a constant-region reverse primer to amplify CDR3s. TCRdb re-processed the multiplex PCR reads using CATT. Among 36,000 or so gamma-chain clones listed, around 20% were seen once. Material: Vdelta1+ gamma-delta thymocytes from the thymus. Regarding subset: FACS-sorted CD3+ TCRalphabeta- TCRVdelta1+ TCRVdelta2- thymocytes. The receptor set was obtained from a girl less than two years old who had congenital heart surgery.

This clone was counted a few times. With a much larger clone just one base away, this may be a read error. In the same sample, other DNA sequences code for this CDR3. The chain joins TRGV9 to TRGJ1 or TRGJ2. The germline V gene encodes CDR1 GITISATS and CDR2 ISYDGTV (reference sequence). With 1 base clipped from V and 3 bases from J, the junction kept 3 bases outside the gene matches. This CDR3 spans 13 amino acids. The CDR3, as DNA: TGTGCCTTGTGGGAGGTCCGTTATTATAAGAAACTCTTT. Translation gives CALWEVRYYKKLF.

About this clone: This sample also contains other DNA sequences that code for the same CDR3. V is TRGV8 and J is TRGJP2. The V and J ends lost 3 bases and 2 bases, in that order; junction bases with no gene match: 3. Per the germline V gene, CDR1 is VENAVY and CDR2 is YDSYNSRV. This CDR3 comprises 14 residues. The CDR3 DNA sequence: TGTGCCACCTGGGATCCCAGTAGTGATTGGATCAAGACGTTT. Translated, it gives CATWDPSSDWIKTF.

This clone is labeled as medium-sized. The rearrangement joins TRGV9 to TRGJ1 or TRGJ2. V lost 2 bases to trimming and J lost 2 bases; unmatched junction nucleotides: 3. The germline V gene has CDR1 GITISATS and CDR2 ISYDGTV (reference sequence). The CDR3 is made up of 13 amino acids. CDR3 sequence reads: CALWEGHYYKKLF. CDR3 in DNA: TGTGCCTTGTGGGAGGGCCATTATTATAAGAAACTCTTT.

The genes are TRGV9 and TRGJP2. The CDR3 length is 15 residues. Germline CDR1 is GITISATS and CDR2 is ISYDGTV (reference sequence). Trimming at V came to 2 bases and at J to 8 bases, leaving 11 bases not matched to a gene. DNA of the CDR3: TGTGCCTTGTGGGAGGCCACAGGGTGCGATTGGATCAAGACGTTT. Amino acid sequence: CALWEATGCDWIKTF.

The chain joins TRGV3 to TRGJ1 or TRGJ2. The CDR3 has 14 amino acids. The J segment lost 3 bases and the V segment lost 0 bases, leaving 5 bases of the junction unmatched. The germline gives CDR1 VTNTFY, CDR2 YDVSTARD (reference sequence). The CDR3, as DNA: TGTGCCACCTGGGACAGGGATCTTTATTATAAGAAACTCTTT. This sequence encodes CATWDRDLYYKKLF.

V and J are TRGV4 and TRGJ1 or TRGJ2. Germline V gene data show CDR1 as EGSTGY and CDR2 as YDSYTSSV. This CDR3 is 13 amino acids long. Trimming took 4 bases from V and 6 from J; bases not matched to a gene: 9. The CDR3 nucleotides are TGTGCCACCTGGGACTGTCTAGGTTATAAGAAACTCTTT. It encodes CATWDCLGYKKLF.

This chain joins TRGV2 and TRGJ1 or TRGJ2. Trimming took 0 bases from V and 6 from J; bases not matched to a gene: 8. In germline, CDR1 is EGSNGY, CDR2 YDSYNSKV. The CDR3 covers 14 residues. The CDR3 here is CATWDGYHSYKKLF. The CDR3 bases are TGTGCCACCTGGGACGGGTATCACAGTTATAAGAAACTCTTT.

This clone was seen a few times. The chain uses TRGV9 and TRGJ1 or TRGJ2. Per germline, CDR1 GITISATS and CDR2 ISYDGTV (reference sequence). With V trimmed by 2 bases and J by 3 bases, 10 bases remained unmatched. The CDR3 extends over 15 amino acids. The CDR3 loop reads CALWEGRASYYKKLF. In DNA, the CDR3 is TGTGCCTTGTGGGAGGGAAGGGCGTCTTATTATAAGAAACTCTTT.

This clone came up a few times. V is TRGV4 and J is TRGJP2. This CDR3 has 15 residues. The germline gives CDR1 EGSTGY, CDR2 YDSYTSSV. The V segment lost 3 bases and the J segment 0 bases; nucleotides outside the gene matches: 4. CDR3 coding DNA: TGTGCCACCTGGGATATCCATAGTAGTGATTGGATCAAGACGTTT. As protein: CATWDIHSSDWIKTF.

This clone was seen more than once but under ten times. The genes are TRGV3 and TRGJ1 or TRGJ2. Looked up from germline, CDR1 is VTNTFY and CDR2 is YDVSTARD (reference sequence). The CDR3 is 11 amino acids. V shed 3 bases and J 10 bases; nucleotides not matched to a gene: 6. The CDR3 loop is CATWDPRKKLF. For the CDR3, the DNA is TGTGCCACCTGGGACCCACGGAAGAAACTCTTT.

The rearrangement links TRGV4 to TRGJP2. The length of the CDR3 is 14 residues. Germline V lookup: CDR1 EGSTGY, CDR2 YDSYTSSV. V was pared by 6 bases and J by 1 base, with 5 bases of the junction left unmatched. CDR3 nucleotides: TGTGCCACCTGGCACCGTAGTAGTGATTGGATCAAGACGTTT. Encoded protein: CATWHRSSDWIKTF.

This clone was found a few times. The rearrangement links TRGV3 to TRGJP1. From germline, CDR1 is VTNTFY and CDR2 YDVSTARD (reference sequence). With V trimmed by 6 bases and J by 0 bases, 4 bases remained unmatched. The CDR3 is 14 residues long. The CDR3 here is CATWLYTTGWFKIF. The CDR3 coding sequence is TGTGCCACCTGGTTATATACCACTGGTTGGTTCAAGATATTT.